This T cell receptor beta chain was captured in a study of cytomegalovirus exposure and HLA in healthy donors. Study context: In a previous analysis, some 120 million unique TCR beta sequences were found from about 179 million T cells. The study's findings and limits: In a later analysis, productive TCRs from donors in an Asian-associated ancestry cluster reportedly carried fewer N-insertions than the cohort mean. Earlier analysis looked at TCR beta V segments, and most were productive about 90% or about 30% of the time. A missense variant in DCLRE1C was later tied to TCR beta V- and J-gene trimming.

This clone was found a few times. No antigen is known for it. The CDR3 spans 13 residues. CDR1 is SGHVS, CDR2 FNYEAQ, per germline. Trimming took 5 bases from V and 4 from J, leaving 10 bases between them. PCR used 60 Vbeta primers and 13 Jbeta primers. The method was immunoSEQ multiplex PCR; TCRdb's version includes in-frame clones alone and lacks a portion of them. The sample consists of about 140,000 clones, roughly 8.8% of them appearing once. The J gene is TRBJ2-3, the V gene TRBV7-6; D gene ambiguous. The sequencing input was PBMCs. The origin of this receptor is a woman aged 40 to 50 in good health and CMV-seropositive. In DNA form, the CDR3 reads TGTGCCAGCAGCCCCCTCCGGGCAGATACGCAGTATTTT. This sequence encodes CASSPLRADTQYF.